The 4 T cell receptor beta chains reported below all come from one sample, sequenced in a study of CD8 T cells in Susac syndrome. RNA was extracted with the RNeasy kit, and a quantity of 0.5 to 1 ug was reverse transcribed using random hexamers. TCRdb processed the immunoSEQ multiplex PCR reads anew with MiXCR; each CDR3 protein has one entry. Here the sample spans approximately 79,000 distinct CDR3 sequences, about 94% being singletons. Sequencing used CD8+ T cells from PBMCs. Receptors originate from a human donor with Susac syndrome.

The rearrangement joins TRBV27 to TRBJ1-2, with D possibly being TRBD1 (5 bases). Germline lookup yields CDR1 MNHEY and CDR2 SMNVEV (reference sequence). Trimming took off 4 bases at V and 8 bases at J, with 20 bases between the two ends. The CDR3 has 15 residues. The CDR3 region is CASSSLPGRGGGYTF. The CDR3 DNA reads TGTGCCAGCAGTTCCCTCCCGGGACGCGGAGGGGGCTACACCTTC.

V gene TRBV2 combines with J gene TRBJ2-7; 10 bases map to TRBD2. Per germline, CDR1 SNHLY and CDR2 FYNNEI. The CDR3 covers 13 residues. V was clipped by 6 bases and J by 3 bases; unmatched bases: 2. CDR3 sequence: CASSWTSGYEQYF. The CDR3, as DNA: TGTGCCAGCAGCTGGACTAGCGGCTACGAGCAGTACTTC.

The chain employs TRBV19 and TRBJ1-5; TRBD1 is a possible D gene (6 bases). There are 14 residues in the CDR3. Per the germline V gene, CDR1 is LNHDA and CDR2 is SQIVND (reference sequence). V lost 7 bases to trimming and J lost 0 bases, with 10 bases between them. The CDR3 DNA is TGTGCCAGTAAGGGGGTGGATAGCAATCAGCCCCAGCATTTT. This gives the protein CASKGVDSNQPQHF.

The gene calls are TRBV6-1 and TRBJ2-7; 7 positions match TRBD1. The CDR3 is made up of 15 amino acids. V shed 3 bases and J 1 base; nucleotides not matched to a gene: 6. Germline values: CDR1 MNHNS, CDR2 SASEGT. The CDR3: CASSEIPGQSYEQYF. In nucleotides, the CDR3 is TGTGCCAGCAGTGAGATACCGGGACAGTCCTACGAGCAGTACTTC.